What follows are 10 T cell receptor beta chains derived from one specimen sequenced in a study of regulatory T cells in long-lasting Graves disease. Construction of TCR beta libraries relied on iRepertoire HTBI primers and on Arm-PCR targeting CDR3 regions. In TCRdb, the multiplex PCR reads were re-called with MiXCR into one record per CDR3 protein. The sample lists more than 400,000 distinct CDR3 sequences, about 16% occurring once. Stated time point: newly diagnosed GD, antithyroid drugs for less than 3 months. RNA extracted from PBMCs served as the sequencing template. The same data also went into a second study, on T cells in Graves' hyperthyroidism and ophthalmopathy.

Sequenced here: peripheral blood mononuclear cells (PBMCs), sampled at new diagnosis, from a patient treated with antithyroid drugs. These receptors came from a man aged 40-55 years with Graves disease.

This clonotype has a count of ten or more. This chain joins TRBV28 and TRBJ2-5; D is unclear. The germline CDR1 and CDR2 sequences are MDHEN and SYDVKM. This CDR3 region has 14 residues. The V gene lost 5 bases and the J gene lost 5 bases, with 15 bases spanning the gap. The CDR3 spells CASSPPRQLETQYF. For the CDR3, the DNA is TGTGCCAGCAGTCCCCCCAGGCAGTTGGAGACCCAGTACTTC.

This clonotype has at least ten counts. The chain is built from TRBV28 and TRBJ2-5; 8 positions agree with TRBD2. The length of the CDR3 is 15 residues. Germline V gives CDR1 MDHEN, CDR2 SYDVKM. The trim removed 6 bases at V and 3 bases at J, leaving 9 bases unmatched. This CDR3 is CASSYGGGRKETQYF. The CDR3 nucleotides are TGTGCCAGCAGCTACGGCGGGGGGAGGAAAGAGACCCAGTACTTC.

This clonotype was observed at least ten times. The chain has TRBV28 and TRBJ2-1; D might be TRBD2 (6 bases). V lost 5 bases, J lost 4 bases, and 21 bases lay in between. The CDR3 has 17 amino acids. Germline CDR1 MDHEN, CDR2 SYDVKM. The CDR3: CASSPHTGLASYNEQFF. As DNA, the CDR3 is TGTGCCAGCAGTCCCCATACGGGCCTAGCGAGTTACAATGAGCAGTTCTTC.

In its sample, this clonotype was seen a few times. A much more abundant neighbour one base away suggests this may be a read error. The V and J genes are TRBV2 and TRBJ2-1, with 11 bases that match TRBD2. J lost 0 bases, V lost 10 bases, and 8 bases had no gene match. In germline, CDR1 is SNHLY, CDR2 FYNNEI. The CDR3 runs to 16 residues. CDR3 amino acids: CATRGLAASSYNEQFF. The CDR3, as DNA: TGTGCCACCCGGGGACTAGCGGCGAGCTCCTACAATGAGCAGTTCTTC.

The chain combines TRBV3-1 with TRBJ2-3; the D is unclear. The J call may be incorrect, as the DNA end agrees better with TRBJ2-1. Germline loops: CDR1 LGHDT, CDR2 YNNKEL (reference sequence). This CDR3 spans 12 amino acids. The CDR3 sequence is CASSPIVGEQFF. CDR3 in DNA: TGTGCCAGCAGCCCGATAGTCGGTGAGCAGTTCTTC.

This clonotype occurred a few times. CDR3 in amino acids: CASEDQSNQPQHF. CDR3 coding DNA: TGTGCCAGCGAGGATCAATCTAATCAGCCCCAGCATTTT. V and J are TRBV28 and TRBJ1-5; D uncertain. The CDR3 consists of 13 residues. The ends were cut back, 8 bases at V and 4 bases at J, with 12 bases in the middle. Germline V gene lookup returns CDR1 MDHEN and CDR2 SYDVKM.

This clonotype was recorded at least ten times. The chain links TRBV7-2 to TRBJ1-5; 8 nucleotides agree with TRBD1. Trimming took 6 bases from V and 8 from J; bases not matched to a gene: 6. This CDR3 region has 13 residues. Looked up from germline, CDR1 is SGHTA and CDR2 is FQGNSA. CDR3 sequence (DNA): TGTGCCAGCAGTCTCGGACAGGGTAAGCCCCAGCATTTT. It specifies CASSLGQGKPQHF.

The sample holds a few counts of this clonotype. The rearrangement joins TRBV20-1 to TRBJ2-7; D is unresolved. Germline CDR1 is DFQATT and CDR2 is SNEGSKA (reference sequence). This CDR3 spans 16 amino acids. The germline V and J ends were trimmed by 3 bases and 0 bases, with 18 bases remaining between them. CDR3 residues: CSARAHLETNSYEQYF. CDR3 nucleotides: TGCAGTGCTAGGGCCCATCTAGAAACGAACTCCTACGAGCAGTACTTC.

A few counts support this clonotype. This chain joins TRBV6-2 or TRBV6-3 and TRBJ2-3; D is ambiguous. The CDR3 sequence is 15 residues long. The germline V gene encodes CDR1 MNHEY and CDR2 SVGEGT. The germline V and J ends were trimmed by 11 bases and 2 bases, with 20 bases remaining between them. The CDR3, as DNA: TGTGCCGCAAAAGTCAAGTTCTCTCCCACAGATACGCAGTATTTT. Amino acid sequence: CAAKVKFSPTDTQYF.

Written as DNA, the CDR3 is TGTGCCAGCCTTACAGGGACAGGGGACGATGAGCAGTTCTTC. This codes for CASLTGTGDDEQFF. This chain links TRBV12-3 or TRBV12-4 with TRBJ2-1; 10 nucleotides line up with TRBD1. This CDR3 contains 14 residues. J gave up 8 bases and V 8 bases, and 9 bases lay outside the gene matches.